What follows are 17 T cell receptor beta chains derived from one specimen sequenced in a study of blood T cell repertoires in COVID-19. Data came from immunoSEQ multiplex PCR; TCRdb stores just in-frame clones and leaves some out. The data contain roughly 100,000 clones, around 87% of them singletons. Material for sequencing was peripheral blood. These receptors all stem from a woman aged 50 to 65 with COVID-19, enrolled during active disease.

V gene TRBV3-1 (or the pseudogene TRBV3-2) combines with J gene TRBJ2-5; 8 bases line up with TRBD2. J was trimmed by 3 bases and V by 5 bases; bases with no gene match: 2. This CDR3 region has 13 residues. Germline CDR1 is LGHDT and CDR2 is YNNKEL (reference sequence). DNA for the CDR3: TGTGCCAGCAGCTGGCGGGGGGAAGAGACCCAGTACTTC. The encoded protein is CASSWRGEETQYF.

The chain recombines TRBV5-5 with TRBJ1-2, with D possibly TRBD1 on 6 matching bases. The germline V and J ends were trimmed by 3 bases and 7 bases, with 13 bases remaining between them. The CDR3 is 13 residues long. CDR1 SGHKS and CDR2 YYEKEE come from the germline V gene (reference sequence). Written as DNA, the CDR3 is TGTGCCAGCAGCTCCCGCGGGGGGGCTGGCTACACCTTC. Amino acids: CASSSRGGAGYTF.

V is TRBV6-1 and J is TRBJ1-2; D is perhaps TRBD1 (5 bases). Germline V gene sequence: CDR1 MNHNS, CDR2 SASEGT. Deletions cut 2 bases from V and 8 bases from J, with 6 bases between. The CDR3 runs 11 residues. The CDR3 spells CASSEWGGYTF. CDR3 DNA: TGTGCCAGCAGTGAATGGGGCGGCTACACCTTC.

The V and J genes are TRBV10-2 and TRBJ2-7; D might be TRBD1 (6 bases). Germline V gene sequence: CDR1 WSHSY, CDR2 SAAADI. V lost 8 bases to trimming and J lost 2 bases, with 16 bases between them. CDR3 length: 14 residues. The CDR3 is CASLQWGPTYEQYF. The CDR3 DNA follows: TGCGCCAGCCTCCAATGGGGGCCCACCTACGAGCAGTACTTC.

The chain links TRBV21-1 to TRBJ2-3; the D call of TRBD2 is as the table states it, not checked on the DNA. TRBV21-1 is reported as a pseudogene. The CDR3 contains 14 residues. The CDR3 loop reads CASSKGAGADTQYF. DNA of the CDR3: TGTGCCAGCAGCAAAGGGGCGGGGGCAGATACGCAGTATTTT.

The V gene is TRBV28, the J gene TRBJ1-3; 8 bases fit TRBD1. Germline CDR1 reads MDHEN; CDR2 reads SYDVKM. This CDR3 comprises 13 residues. Losses at the gene ends were 7 bases for V and 6 bases for J; bases not matched to a gene: 5. CDR3 loop: CASKTGAENTIYF. In DNA, the CDR3 is TGTGCCAGCAAGACAGGGGCGGAAAACACCATATATTTT.

V usage is TRBV7-6 and J usage is TRBJ2-7; 9 bases align to TRBD2. Germline V gives CDR1 SGHVS, CDR2 FNYEAQ. Losses at the gene ends were 1 base for V and 4 bases for J; bases not matched to a gene: 5. The CDR3 has 15 amino acids. CDR3 nucleotides: TGTGCCAGCAGCTTAGATTCTAGCGGGGCTTACGAGCAGTACTTC. Amino acid sequence: CASSLDSSGAYEQYF.

The chain employs TRBV3-1 (or the pseudogene TRBV3-2) and TRBJ2-1, with 11 bases aligning to TRBD2. In germline, CDR1 is LGHDT, CDR2 YNNKEL (reference sequence). The CDR3 totals 15 residues. V dropped 7 bases and J dropped 4; count of bases not matched to a gene: 6. The CDR3, as DNA: TGTGCCAGCACCCCGGGACTAGCGGTTTACAATGAGCAGTTCTTC. This translates into CASTPGLAVYNEQFF.

The rearrangement joins TRBV7-2 to TRBJ2-2; D perhaps matches TRBD1 (6 bases). Trimming removed 5 bases from V and 1 base from J, with 11 bases in between. Germline V gives CDR1 SGHTA, CDR2 FQGNSA. The CDR3 loop spans 15 amino acids. The DNA of the CDR3 is TGTGCCAGCAGCGCCAGGACAGTGAACACCGGGGAGCTGTTTTTT. Translation gives CASSARTVNTGELFF.

This chain links TRBV7-9 with TRBJ2-7, with a tentative D call TRBD2 (5 bases). The CDR3 runs 14 residues. Germline CDR1 is SEHNR and CDR2 is FQNEAQ (reference sequence). Between the trimmed V and J ends, which lost 1 base and 0 bases, there was a span of 7 bases. In DNA form, the CDR3 reads TGTGCCAGCAGCTTAGGTCGGGGCTCCTACGAGCAGTACTTC. This codes for CASSLGRGSYEQYF.

The rearrangement links TRBV4-1 to TRBJ2-2; 12 bases agree with TRBD2. Germline lookup yields CDR1 MGHRA and CDR2 YSYEKL. The CDR3 sequence is 18 residues long. V shed 0 bases, J shed 4 bases, and the junction held 6 bases outside the gene matches. CDR3 DNA sequence: TGCGCCAGCAGCCAAGAACCTAGCGGGGGGGCCGCCACCGGGGAGCTGTTTTTT. Translated, it gives CASSQEPSGGAATGELFF.

The chain couples TRBV4-2 to TRBJ1-5, with D maybe TRBD1 (5 bases). The CDR3 consists of 14 residues. Germline CDR1 LGHNA, CDR2 YNFKEQ. Trimming stripped 2 bases from V and 5 bases from J, with 10 bases between. The CDR3 nucleotides are TGTGCCAGCAGCCAATCCGGGGGAGATCAGCCCCAGCATTTT. This encodes CASSQSGGDQPQHF.

The chain uses TRBV6-2 or TRBV6-3 and TRBJ2-3; D is perhaps TRBD2 (6 bases). In germline, CDR1 is MNHEY, CDR2 SVGEGT. V was clipped by 6 bases and J by 0 bases, with 19 bases between them. The CDR3 runs to 17 residues. CDR3 protein: CASSRAAGNPSTDTQYF. Here the CDR3 DNA reads TGTGCCAGCAGCCGGGCCGCGGGGAATCCTAGCACAGATACGCAGTATTTT.

There are a few counts of this clone. The chain combines TRBV12-3 or TRBV12-4 with TRBJ1-1; D gene ambiguous. This CDR3 has 13 residues. Trimming took off 2 bases at V and 1 base at J, with 5 bases between the two ends. CDR3 DNA: TGTGCCAGCAGTTTACAGTGGAACACTGAAGCTTTCTTT. Protein sequence: CASSLQWNTEAFF.

The chain combines TRBV7-8 with TRBJ1-1; tentative D call: TRBD1 (5 bases). V was trimmed by 6 bases and J by 4 bases, leaving 12 bases between them. Germline CDR1 is SGHVS and CDR2 is FQNEAQ. This CDR3 region has 13 residues. CDR3 bases: TGTGCCAGCAGACCTCCGGGGGGCACTGAAGCTTTCTTT. It codes for CASRPPGGTEAFF.

V gene TRBV7-9 combines with J gene TRBJ2-5; TRBD2 might be the D (5 bases). The CDR3 length is 16 residues. Germline V gene sequence: CDR1 SEHNR, CDR2 FQNEAQ (reference sequence). V lost 2 bases, J lost 2 bases, and 15 bases lay in between. CDR3 region: CASSLTRSPGQETQYF. The CDR3 region has the DNA TGTGCCAGCAGCTTAACACGAAGCCCGGGGCAAGAGACCCAGTACTTC.

The genes are TRBV15 and TRBJ2-1, with TRBD2 identical over 8 bases. The V segment lost 0 bases and the J segment 8 bases; nucleotides outside the gene matches: 12. Germline CDR1 is LNHNV and CDR2 is YYDKDF (reference sequence). The CDR3 loop spans 17 amino acids. This chain's CDR3 is CATSRDRVAGLGDEQFF. The CDR3 region has the DNA TGTGCCACCAGCAGAGATCGAGTAGCGGGGCTGGGCGATGAGCAGTTCTTC. Complete variable domain (other parts from reference TRBV15 and TRBJ2-1): DAMVIQNPRYQVTQFGKPVTLSCSQTLNHNVMYWYQQKSSQAPKLLFHYYDKDFNNEADTPDNFQSRRPNTSFCFLDIRSPGLGDTAMYLCATSRDRVAGLGDEQFFGPGTRLTVL.